This T cell receptor (beta chain) comes out of a study of lymphopenia after photon versus proton radiotherapy (dated by TCRdb to about 2019). In the study overall: In patients with gastrointestinal tumors who developed high-grade lymphopenia, the study compared the immunological effects of photon radiation therapy with those of proton radiation therapy. The cohort comprised some 20 patients with gastrointestinal tumors who received either photon or proton therapy and then developed lymphopenia. The study aimed to characterize how the two radiation modalities differ in their impact on the immune system.

Summary of the overall study and its limitations: Across the cohort, among patients who died, a greater drop in TCR diversity after the nadir was inversely correlated with overall survival time. The survival association was examined only in patients who died, and the authors described better survival with proton therapy as a possibility, not as a demonstrated result. After the lymphocyte count nadir, oligoclonal expansion, especially of CD8+ Temra cells, was observed in photon-treated repertoires, and the drop in diversity was driven by this expansion. During treatment, patients who received proton therapy stayed relatively stable, whereas patients who received photon therapy lost naive T cells and TCR diversity and gained effector/memory populations.

Unmatched junction bases come to 11, with V trimmed by 0 bases and J by 7 bases. CDR3 length: 17 amino acids, cysteine to phenylalanine. Solely the CDR3 DNA is kept, with 51 bases framed from the first base. CDR1 and CDR2 are drawn from the germline V gene: SGHTA, FQGNSA. Regarding this clone: No cognate antigen has been identified for it. Base-call qualities are not available, and no considerably larger clone is one nucleotide away.

The method behind the library was the immunoSEQ multiplex PCR assay. T cell repertoires were profiled by deep sequencing of rearranged TCR beta loci, alongside multiparametric flow cytometry. The table comes from immuneACCESS by way of TCRdb, which keeps in-frame sequences with V and J called. Part of the clones is missing from these tables; in studies checked, under half for an unresolved V gene and the rest for unknown reasons. The table for this sample lists some 30,000 clones; about 88% of them were counted only once. The ten largest clones add up to more than 6.5% of the sample. The clonotype was recovered from a woman aged 70-85 years with pancreatic cancer. Some clones in this sample may be carry-over from other donors' samples. Recombination connected TRBV7-2 to TRBJ2-1; TRBD2 aligns with 8 central bases. The sequencing here drew on peripheral blood, taken from a patient treated with proton-based radiotherapy. At the DNA level, the sequence is TGTGCCAGCAGCTTAGCGTATACCGGGAGGGTGAGGAATGAGCAGTTCTTC. Its protein product is CASSLAYTGRVRNEQFF.